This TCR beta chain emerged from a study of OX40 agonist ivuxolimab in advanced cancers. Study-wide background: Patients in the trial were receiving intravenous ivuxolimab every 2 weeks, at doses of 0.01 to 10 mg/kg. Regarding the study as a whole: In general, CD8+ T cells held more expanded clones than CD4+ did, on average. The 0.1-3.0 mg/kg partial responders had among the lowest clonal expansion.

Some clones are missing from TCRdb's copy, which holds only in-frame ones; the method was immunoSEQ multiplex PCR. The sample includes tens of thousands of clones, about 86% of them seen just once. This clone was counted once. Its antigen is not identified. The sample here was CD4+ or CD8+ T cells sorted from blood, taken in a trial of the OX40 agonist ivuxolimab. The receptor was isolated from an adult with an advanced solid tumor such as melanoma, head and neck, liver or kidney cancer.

The CDR3 coding sequence is TGTGCCAGCAGCCCGGGAACCCGGGCGGAGACCCAGTACTTC. Amino acids: CASSPGTRAETQYF. The chain is built from TRBV9 and TRBJ2-5; D is possibly TRBD2 (5 bases). The CDR3 is 14 residues long. V dropped 4 bases and J dropped 5 bases, with 15 bases sitting between them. From germline, CDR1 is SGDLS and CDR2 YYNGEE.